The rows below give T cell receptor beta chains drawn from one sample of a study of blood T cell repertoires in COVID-19. Clones were read by immunoSEQ multiplex PCR, and TCRdb kept only the in-frame ones, dropping some. Among 330,000 or so clones listed, 88% were seen once. Sequenced material: PBMCs or T cells enriched from blood (not recorded which). These receptors all come from a young woman who had been exposed to COVID-19. The CDR3 runs from the conserved cysteine through the conserved F or W. The D gene is left open where the match is weak. The listing skips clone size in some rows; elsewhere it reads once, few, many or a size class.

J: TRBJ2-2; V: TRBV11-3; D: -; size: -; DNA: TGTGCCAGCAGCTTAGAGGCAGGGATATACACCGGGGAGCTGTTTTTT; CDR3: CASSLEAGIYTGELFF
J: TRBJ1-4; V: TRBV30; D: TRBD1; size: -; DNA: TGTGCCTGGAGCGTTACAGGGGGCCGGGAAAAACTGTTTTTT; CDR3: CAWSVTGGREKLFF
J: TRBJ2-3; V: TRBV15; D: -; size: -; DNA: TGTGCCACCAGTAAAGGCCGGAGGACAGGCACAGATACGCAGTATTTT; CDR3: CATSKGRRTGTDTQYF
J: TRBJ2-7; V: TRBV18; D: -; size: -; DNA: TGTGCCAGCTCACTACTAGGGTACGAGCAGTACTTC; CDR3: CASSLLGYEQYF
J: TRBJ2-5; V: TRBV7-2; D: TRBD2; size: -; DNA: TGTGCCAGCAGCCCGGGACTAGCGGTGGAGACCCAGTACTTC; CDR3: CASSPGLAVETQYF
J: TRBJ1-5; V: TRBV11-2; D: TRBD1; size: once; DNA: TGTGCCAGCAGCTCGGGACAGACTAGGAATCAGCCCCAGCATTTT; CDR3: CASSSGQTRNQPQHF
J: TRBJ1-5; V: TRBV18; D: -; size: -; DNA: TGTGCCAGCTCACCGAGACAGAGCGCGAATACGCCCCAGCATTTT; CDR3: CASSPRQSANTPQHF
J: TRBJ2-2; V: TRBV11-3; D: TRBD2; size: -; DNA: TGTGCCAGCAGCTCCCCCCCTTGGGAGGGCCCCACCGGGGAGCTGTTTTTT; CDR3: CASSSPPWEGPTGELFF
J: TRBJ2-1; V: TRBV10-1; D: TRBD2; size: -; DNA: TGCGCCAGCAGTCTGGGACTAGCGGGAGGCTACAATGAGCAGTTCTTC; CDR3: CASSLGLAGGYNEQFF
J: TRBJ1-2; V: TRBV29-1; D: -; size: -; DNA: TGCAGCGTCGAACGGGGGGTCTATGGCTACACCTTC; CDR3: CSVERGVYGYTF
J: TRBJ2-7; V: TRBV27; D: -; size: -; DNA: TGTGCCAGCAGTTCCCGGCGGTTAGCGGTCCATTACGAGCAGTACTTC; CDR3: CASSSRRLAVHYEQYF
J: TRBJ1-4; V: TRBV28; D: TRBD1; size: -; DNA: TGTGCCAGCAGTTTGGCCGCTGCCGGGACAGCTAATGAAAAACTGTTTTTT; CDR3: CASSLAAAGTANEKLFF
J: TRBJ1-6; V: TRBV15; D: -; size: -; DNA: TGTGCCACCAGCAGGGGAGGGGGAAATTCACCCCTCCACTTT; CDR3: CATSRGGGNSPLHF
J: TRBJ2-3; V: TRBV7-3; D: -; size: -; DNA: TGTGCCAGCAGCTTAACGACGGGAAGGTCAGATACGCAGTATTTT; CDR3: CASSLTTGRSDTQYF
J: TRBJ1-4; V: TRBV7-8; D: -; size: -; DNA: TGTGCCAGCAGCTTGGTTGAAGCCGGAAAACTGTTTTTT; CDR3: CASSLVEAGKLFF
J: TRBJ1-1; V: TRBV3-1/TRBV3-2; D: TRBD1; size: once; DNA: TGTGCCAGCAGCCAAGGCGGGACAGGCACTGAAGCTTTCTTT; CDR3: CASSQGGTGTEAFF
J: TRBJ2-1; V: TRBV10-2; D: TRBD2; size: -; DNA: TGCGCCAGCAGTGACTGGCGGGGGGACGATGAGCAGTTCTTC; CDR3: CASSDWRGDDEQFF
J: TRBJ2-7; V: TRBV27; D: TRBD2; size: -; DNA: TGTGCCAGCAACGGAGCGGGAGGGAAGGCCTACGAGCAGTACTTC; CDR3: CASNGAGGKAYEQYF
J: TRBJ2-7; V: TRBV7-8; D: -; size: -; DNA: TGTGCCAGCAGCCGTCTTGTCGTTGTAGACGAGCAGTACTTC; CDR3: CASSRLVVVDEQYF
J: TRBJ1-4; V: TRBV3-1/TRBV3-2; D: -; size: -; DNA: TGTGCCAGCAGCCAAGTGGGGGGGGATGAAAAACTGTTTTTT; CDR3: CASSQVGGDEKLFF
J: TRBJ1-6; V: TRBV10-2; D: TRBD1; size: few; DNA: TGCGCCAGCAGTTTCACAGGGGGCAAGATTCCCTCCAATTCACCCCTCCACTTT; CDR3: CASSFTGGKIPSNSPLHF
J: TRBJ1-4; V: TRBV10-1; D: TRBD1; size: -; DNA: TGCGCCAGCAGTGAGTCGACAGGGTATGAAAAACTGTTTTTT; CDR3: CASSESTGYEKLFF
J: TRBJ1-2; V: TRBV28; D: -; size: -; DNA: TGTGCCAGCAGTATATCGGGGGGCTATGGCTACACCTTC; CDR3: CASSISGGYGYTF